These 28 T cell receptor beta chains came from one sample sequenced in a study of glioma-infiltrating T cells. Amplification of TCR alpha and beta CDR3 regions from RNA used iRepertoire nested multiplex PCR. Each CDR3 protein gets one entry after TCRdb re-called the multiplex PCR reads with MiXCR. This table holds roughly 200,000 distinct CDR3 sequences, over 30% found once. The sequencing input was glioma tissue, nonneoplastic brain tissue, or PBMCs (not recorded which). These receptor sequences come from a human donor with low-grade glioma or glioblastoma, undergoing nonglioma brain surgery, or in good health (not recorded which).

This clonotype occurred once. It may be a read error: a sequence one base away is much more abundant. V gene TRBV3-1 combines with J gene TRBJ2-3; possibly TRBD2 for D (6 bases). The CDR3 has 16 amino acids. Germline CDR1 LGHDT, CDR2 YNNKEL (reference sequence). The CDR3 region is CASSREVQLATDTQCF. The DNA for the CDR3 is TGTGCCAGCAGCCGGGAAGTGCAACTAGCAACAGATACGCAGTGTTTT.

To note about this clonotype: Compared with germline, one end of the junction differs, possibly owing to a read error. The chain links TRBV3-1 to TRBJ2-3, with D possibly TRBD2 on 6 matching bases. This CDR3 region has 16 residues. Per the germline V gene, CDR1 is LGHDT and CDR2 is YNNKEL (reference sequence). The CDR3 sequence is CASSQFSGISTGTQYF. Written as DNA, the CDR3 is TGTGCCAGCAGCCAGTTTAGCGGTATAAGCACAGGTACGCAGTATTTT.

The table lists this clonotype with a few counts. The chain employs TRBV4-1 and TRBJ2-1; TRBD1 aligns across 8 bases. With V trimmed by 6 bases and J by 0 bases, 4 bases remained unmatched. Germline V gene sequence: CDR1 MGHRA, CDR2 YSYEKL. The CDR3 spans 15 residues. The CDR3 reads CASSQGASSYNEQFF. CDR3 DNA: TGCGCCAGCAGTCAGGGGGCAAGCTCCTACAATGAGCAGTTCTTC.

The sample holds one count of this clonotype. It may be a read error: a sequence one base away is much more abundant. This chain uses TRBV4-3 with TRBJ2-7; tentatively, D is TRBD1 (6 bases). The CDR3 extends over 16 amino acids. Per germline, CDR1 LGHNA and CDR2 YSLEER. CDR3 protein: CASSQSSGTRSLEQDF. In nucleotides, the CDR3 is TGCGCCAGCAGCCAAAGTTCCGGGACACGTTCGCTTGAGCAGGACTTC.

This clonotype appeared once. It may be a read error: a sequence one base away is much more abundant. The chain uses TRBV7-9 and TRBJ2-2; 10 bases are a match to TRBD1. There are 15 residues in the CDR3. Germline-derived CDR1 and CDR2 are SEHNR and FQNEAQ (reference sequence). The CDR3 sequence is CASSLGQGNTVELFF. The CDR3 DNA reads TGTGCCAGCAGCTTGGGACAGGGGAACACCGTGGAGCTGTTTTTT.

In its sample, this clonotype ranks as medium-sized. DNA for the CDR3: TGTGCCAGCAGCCTAACGCTAGCGGGAGAATACAATGAGCAGTTCTTC. The encoded protein is CASSLTLAGEYNEQFF. The genes are TRBV9 and TRBJ2-1; 10 nucleotides align to TRBD2. This CDR3 has 16 amino acids. Germline CDR1 and CDR2: SGDLS and YYNGEE. The J segment lost 4 bases and the V segment lost 4 bases, leaving 8 bases of the junction unmatched.

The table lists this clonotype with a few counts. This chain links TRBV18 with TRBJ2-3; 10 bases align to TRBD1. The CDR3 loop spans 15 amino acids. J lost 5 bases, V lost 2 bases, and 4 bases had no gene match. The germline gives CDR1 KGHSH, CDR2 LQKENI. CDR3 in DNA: TGTGCCAGCTCACCAAGACAGGGGGCTAGAGATACGCAGTATTTT. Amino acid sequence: CASSPRQGARDTQYF.

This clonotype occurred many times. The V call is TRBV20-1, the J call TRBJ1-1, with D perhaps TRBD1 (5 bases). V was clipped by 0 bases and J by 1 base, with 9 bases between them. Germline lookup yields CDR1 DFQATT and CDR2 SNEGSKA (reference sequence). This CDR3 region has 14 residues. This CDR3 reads CSAREGASNTEAFF. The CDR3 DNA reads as TGCAGTGCTAGAGAAGGGGCCTCGAACACTGAAGCTTTCTTT.

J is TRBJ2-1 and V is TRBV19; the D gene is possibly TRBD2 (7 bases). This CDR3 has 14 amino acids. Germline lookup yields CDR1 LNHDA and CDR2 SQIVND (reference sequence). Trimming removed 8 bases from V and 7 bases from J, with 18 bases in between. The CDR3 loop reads CASLGGGRVNEQFF. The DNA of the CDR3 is TGTGCCAGTTTGGGGGGCGGGAGAGTTAATGAGCAGTTCTTC.

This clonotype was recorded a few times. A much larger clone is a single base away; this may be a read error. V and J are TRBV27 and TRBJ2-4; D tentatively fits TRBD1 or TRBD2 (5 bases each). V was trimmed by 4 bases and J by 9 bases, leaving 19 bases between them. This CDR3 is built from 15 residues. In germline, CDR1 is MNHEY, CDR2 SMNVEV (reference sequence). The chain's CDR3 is CASSSGTVPLSIQYF. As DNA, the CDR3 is TGTGCCAGCAGTTCCGGGACCGTCCCTCTCAGCATTCAGTACTTC.

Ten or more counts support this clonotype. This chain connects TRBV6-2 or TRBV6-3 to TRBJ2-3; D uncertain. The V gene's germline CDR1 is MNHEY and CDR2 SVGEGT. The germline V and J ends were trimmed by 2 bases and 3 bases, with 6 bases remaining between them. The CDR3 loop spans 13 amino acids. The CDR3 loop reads CASSYDATDTQYF. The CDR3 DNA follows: TGTGCCAGCAGTTACGATGCAACAGATACGCAGTATTTT.

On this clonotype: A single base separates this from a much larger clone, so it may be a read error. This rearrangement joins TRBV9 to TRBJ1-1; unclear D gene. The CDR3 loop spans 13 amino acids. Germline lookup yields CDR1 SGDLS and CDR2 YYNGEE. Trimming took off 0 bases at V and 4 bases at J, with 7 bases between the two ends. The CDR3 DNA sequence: TGTGCCAGCAGCGTAGATTGGTTCACTGAAGCTTTCTTT. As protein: CASSVDWFTEAFF. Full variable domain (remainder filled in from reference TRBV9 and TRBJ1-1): DSGVTQTPKHLITATGQRVTLRCSPRSGDLSVYWYQQSLDQGLQFLIQYYNGEERAKGNILERFSAQQFPDLHSELNLSSLELGDSALYFCASSVDWFTEAFFGQGTRLTVV.

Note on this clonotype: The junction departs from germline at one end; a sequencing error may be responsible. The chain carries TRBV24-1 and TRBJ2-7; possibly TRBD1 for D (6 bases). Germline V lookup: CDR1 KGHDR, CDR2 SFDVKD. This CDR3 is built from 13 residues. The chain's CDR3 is CPTSDPDSPEQYF. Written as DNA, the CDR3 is TGTCCCACCAGTGACCCGGACAGCCCCGAGCAGTACTTC.

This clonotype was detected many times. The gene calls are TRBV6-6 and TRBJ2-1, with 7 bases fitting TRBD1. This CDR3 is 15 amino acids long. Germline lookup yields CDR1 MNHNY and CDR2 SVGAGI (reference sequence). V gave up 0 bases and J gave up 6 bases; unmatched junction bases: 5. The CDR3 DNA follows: TGTGCCAGCAGTTACTCAAGACAGGGAAGCAATGAGCAGTTCTTC. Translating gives CASSYSRQGSNEQFF.

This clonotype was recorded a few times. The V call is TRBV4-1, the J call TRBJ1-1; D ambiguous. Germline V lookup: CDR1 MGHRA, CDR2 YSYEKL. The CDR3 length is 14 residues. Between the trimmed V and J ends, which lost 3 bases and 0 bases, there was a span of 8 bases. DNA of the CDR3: TGCGCCAGCAGCCATGTTAATATGAACACTGAAGCTTTCTTT. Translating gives CASSHVNMNTEAFF.

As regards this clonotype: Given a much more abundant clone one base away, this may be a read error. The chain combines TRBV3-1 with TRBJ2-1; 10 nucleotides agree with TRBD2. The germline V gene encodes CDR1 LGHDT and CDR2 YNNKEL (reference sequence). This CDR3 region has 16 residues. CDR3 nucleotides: TGTGCCAGCATCCAAGATGCTAGCGGGGGTGCCAATGAGCAGTTCTTC. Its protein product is CASIQDASGGANEQFF.

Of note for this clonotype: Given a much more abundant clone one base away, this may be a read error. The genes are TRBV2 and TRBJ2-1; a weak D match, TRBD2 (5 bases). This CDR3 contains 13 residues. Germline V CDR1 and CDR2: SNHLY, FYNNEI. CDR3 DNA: TGTGGGGTGGCTAGCAGTCTCGGCAATGAGAAGTTCTTC. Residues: CGVASSLGNEKFF. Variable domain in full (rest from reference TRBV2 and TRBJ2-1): EPEVTQTPSHQVTQMGQEVILRCVPISNHLYFYWYRQILGQKVEFLVSFYNNEISEKSEIFDDQFSVERPDGSNFTLKIRSTKLEDSAMYFCGVASSLGNEKFFGPGTRLTVL.

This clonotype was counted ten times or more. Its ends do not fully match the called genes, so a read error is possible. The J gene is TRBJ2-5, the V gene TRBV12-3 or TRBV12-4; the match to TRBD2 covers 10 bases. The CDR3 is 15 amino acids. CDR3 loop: CASTLLAGYQETQYF. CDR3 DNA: TGTGCCAGCACTTTACTAGCGGGGTACCAAGAGACCCAGTACTTC.

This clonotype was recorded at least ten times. Here the CDR3 DNA reads TGTGCCAGCAGCTTACAAGGGACCTATGGCTACACCTTC. It is translated as CASSLQGTYGYTF. V gene TRBV5-6 combines with J gene TRBJ1-2; perhaps TRBD1 as D (5 bases). Germline CDR1 and CDR2: SGHDT and YYEEEE. V was shortened by 2 bases and J by 4 bases, with 9 bases between the two germline ends. This CDR3 has 13 amino acids.

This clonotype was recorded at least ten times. CDR3 nucleotides: TGCAGTGCTAGAGCACTCGGGAGTACAGATACGCAGTATTTT. This gives the protein CSARALGSTDTQYF. The chain combines TRBV20-1 with TRBJ2-3; D might be TRBD2 (6 bases). V lost 1 base to trimming and J lost 3 bases, with 11 bases between them. Germline loops: CDR1 DFQATT, CDR2 SNEGSKA (reference sequence). This CDR3 is 14 amino acids long.

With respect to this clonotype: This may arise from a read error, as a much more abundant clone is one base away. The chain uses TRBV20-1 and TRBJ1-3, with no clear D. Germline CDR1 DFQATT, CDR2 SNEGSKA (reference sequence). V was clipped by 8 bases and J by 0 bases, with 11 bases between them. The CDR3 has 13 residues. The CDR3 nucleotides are TGCAGTTTCAGACAAATCTCTGGAAACACCATATATTTT. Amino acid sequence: CSFRQISGNTIYF.

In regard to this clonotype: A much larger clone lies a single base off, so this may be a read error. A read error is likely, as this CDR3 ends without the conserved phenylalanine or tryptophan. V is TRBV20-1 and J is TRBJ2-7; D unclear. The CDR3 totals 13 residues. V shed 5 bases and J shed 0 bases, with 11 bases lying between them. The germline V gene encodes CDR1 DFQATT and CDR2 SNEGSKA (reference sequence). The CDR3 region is CSAEKGSSYEQYL. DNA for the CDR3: TGCAGTGCTGAAAAAGGGTCCTCCTACGAGCAGTACCTC.

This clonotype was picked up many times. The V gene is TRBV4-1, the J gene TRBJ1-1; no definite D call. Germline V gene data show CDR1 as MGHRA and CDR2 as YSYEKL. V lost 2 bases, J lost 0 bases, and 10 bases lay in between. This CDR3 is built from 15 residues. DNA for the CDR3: TGCGCCAGCAGCCAAATCGGACGGGTGAACACTGAAGCTTTCTTT. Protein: CASSQIGRVNTEAFF.

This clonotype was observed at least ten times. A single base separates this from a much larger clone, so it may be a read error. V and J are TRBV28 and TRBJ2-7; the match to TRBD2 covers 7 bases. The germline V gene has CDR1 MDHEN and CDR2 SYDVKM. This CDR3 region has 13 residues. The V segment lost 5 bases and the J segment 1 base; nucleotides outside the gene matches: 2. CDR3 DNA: TGTGCCAGCAGTAGCGGGGTTTCCTACGAGCAGTACTTC. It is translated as CASSSGVSYEQYF.

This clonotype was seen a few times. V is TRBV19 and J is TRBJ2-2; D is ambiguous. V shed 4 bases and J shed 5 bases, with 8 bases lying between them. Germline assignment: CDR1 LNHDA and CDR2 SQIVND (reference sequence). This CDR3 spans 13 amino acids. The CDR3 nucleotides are TGTGCCAGTAGTAGGTTGAGTACCGGGGAGCTGTTTTTT. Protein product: CASSRLSTGELFF.

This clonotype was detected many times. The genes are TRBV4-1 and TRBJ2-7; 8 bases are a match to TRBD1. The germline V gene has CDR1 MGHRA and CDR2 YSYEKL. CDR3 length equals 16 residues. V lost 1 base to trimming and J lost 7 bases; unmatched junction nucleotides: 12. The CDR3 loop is CASSQGGRDRTREQYF. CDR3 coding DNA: TGCGCCAGCAGCCAAGGAGGCCGGGACAGGACCAGGGAGCAGTACTTC.

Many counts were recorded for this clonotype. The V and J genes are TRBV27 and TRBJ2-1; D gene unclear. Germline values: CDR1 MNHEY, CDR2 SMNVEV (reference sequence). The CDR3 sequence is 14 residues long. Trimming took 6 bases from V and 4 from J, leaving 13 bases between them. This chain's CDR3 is CASRGLTPYNEQFF. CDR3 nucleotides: TGTGCCAGCAGGGGCCTAACTCCTTACAATGAGCAGTTCTTC.

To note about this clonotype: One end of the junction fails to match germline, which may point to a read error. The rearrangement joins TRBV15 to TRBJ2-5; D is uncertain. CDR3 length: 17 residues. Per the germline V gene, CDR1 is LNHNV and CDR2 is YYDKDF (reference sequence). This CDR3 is CGTSRVRVTFGKGTQYF. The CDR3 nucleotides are TGTGGCACCAGCAGAGTCAGAGTTACGTTCGGAAAGGGGACCCAGTACTTC.